Included here is one TCR beta chain sequence, with context. Profiles of TCR beta VDJ and CDR3 were generated from a genomic DNA template. From the reads, TCRdb called clonotypes with MiXCR, one entry per CDR3 protein. The table includes about 470,000 distinct CDR3 sequences, 25% to 40% detected once. The data derive from a study of CD8+CD57+ T cells in acquired aplastic anemia. Sequencing involved patients with CD8+CD57+ cell expansion previously shown by flow cytometry. The germline gives CDR1 LNHNV, CDR2 YYDKDF (reference sequence). CDR3 length equals 16 residues. Trimming took 2 bases from V and 1 from J; bases not matched to a gene: 5.

The origin of this receptor is a human donor with aplastic anemia. The V gene is TRBV15, the J gene TRBJ1-2; 9 nucleotides align to TRBD1. Sample: sorted CD4+, CD8+, or CD8+CD57+ T cells (not recorded which) from PBMCs. CDR3 coding DNA: TGTGCCACCAGCAGATGCGGGGACAGGGTTAACTATGGCTACACCTTC. Translated, it gives CATSRCGDRVNYGYTF.